This TCR beta chain was recovered during a study of CD8 T cells in Susac syndrome. Study information: Patients with Susac syndrome were therapy-naive, taking corticosteroids, with some also receiving intravenous immunoglobulin, or taking intravenous immunoglobulin alone at the time their blood was drawn.

The ends were cut back, 0 bases at V and 3 bases at J, with 13 bases in the middle. Germline CDR1 is GTSNPN and CDR2 is SVGIG (reference sequence). The CDR3 is 15 residues long. This clonotype showed up just once. Sequencing of TCR beta was carried out in blood CD8+ and CD4+ T cells. Patients having Susac syndrome satisfied recently defined diagnostic criteria for definite or probable disease. Random hexamers were used to reverse transcribe about 0.45 to 1 ug of RNA. The TCR beta CDR3 was amplified by immunoSEQ multiplex PCR across 54 Vbeta, 13 Jbeta. From the immunoSEQ multiplex PCR reads, TCRdb called clonotypes with MiXCR, one entry per CDR3 protein. The sample carries approximately 190,000 distinct CDR3 sequences, 91% recorded once.

V gene TRBV30 combines with J gene TRBJ2-3; TRBD2 is a possible D gene (6 bases). The specimen was CD4+ T cells from PBMCs. The receptor was isolated from a human donor with Susac syndrome. This CDR3 is CAWSVRRGRTDTQYF. For the CDR3, the DNA is TGTGCCTGGAGTGTACGTCGGGGGAGGACAGATACGCAGTATTTT.